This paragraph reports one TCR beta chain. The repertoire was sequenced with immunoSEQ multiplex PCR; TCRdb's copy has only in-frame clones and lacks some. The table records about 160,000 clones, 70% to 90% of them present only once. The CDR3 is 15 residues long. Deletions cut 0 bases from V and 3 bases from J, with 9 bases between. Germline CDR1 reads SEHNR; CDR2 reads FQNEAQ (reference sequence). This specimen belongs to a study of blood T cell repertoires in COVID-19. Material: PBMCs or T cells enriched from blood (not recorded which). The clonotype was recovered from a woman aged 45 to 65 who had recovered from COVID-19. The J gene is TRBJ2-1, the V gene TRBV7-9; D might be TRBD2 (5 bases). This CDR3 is CASSLAGAFYNEQFF. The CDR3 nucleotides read TGTGCCAGCAGCTTAGCGGGAGCCTTCTACAATGAGCAGTTCTTC.